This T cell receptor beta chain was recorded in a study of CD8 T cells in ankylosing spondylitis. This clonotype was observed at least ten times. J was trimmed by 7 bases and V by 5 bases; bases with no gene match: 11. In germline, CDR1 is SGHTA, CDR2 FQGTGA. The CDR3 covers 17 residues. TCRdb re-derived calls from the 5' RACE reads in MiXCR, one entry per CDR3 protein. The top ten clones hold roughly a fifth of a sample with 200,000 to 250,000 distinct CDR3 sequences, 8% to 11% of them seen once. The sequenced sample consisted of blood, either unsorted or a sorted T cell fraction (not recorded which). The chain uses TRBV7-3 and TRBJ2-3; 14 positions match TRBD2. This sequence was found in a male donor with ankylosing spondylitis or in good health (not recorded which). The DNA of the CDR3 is TGTGCCAGCAGCCCCAACAGACTAGCGGGGGGGCTGCATACGCAGTATTTT. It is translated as CASSPNRLAGGLHTQYF.